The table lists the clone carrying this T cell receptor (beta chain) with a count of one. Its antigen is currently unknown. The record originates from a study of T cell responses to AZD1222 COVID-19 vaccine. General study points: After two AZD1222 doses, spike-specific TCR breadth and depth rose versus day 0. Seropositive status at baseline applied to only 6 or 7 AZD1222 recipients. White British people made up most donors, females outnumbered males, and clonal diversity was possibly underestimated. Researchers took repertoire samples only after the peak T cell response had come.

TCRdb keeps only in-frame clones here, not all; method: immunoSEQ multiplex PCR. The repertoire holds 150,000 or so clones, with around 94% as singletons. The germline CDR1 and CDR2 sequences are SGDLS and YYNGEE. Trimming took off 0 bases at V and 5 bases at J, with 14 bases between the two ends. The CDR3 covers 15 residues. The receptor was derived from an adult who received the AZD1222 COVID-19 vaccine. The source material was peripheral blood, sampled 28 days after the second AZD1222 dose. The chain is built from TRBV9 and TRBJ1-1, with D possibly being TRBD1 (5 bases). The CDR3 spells CASSVGEGPDTEAFF. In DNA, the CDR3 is TGTGCCAGCAGCGTAGGAGAGGGGCCGGATACTGAAGCTTTCTTT.